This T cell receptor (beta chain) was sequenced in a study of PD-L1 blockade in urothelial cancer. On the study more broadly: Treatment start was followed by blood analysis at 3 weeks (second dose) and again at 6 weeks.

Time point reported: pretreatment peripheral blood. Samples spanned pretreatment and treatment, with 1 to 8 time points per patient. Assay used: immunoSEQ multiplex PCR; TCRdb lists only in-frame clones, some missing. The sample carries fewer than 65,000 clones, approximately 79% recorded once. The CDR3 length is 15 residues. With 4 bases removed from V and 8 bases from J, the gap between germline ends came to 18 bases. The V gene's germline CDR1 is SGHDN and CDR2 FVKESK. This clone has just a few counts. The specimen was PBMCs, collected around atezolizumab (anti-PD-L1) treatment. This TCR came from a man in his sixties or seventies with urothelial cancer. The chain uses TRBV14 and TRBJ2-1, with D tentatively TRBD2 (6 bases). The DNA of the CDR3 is TGTGCCAGCAGCCCCCGGAGGGCCATCCATGATGAGCAGTTCTTC. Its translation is CASSPRRAIHDEQFF.